The rows below give T cell receptor beta chains drawn from one sample of a study of cytomegalovirus exposure and HLA in healthy donors. Generated by immunoSEQ multiplex PCR, the TCRdb table keeps only in-frame clones and is missing some. The table shows tens of thousands of clones, with approximately 94% occurring only once. Sequenced material: PBMCs. Source of these receptors: a woman aged 18-29 years in good health and CMV-seropositive. CDR3s include the opening cysteine and the closing phenylalanine or tryptophan. D genes are given only for firm matches. Size is stated for part of the rows, as once, few or many counts, or as a class when the clone is expanded.

V gene: TRBV7-3; D gene: TRBD2; clone size: -; J gene: TRBJ2-2; CDR3 DNA: TGTGCCAGCAGCCCTAGGAGCGGGAGGAACACCGGGGAGCTGTTTTTT; CDR3 protein: CASSPRSGRNTGELFF
V gene: TRBV11-3; D gene: -; clone size: -; J gene: TRBJ2-5; CDR3 DNA: TGTGCCAGCAGCCGGGGACTTGTCCAAGAGACCCAGTACTTC; CDR3 protein: CASSRGLVQETQYF
V gene: TRBV28; D gene: TRBD1; clone size: -; J gene: TRBJ1-5; CDR3 DNA: TGTGCCAGCAGCCCAGGGGGAGACTATAGGGCCCAGCATTTT; CDR3 protein: CASSPGGDYRAQHF
V gene: TRBV7-2; D gene: -; clone size: -; J gene: TRBJ2-7; CDR3 DNA: TGTGCCAGCAGCTTAGCGGGAGGTCTCAACGAGCAGTACTTC; CDR3 protein: CASSLAGGLNEQYF
V gene: TRBV11-2; D gene: -; clone size: -; J gene: TRBJ1-1; CDR3 DNA: TGTGCCAGCAGCCCCTCCCGGGTCACTGAAGCTTTCTTT; CDR3 protein: CASSPSRVTEAFF
V gene: TRBV7-2; D gene: TRBD2; clone size: -; J gene: TRBJ2-1; CDR3 DNA: TGTGCCAGCACCACTCTCAGCGGGGGGATAGTTGAGCAGTTCTTC; CDR3 protein: CASTTLSGGIVEQFF
V gene: TRBV29-1; D gene: TRBD1; clone size: -; J gene: TRBJ1-2; CDR3 DNA: TGCAGCGTCCCGGGACAGGGGGCCTTCGGCTATGGCTACACCTTC; CDR3 protein: CSVPGQGAFGYGYTF
V gene: TRBV6-5; D gene: TRBD2; clone size: -; J gene: TRBJ2-3; CDR3 DNA: TGTGCCAGCAGTACGCTAGCGGGAGGGAGAGATACGCAGTATTTT; CDR3 protein: CASSTLAGGRDTQYF
V gene: TRBV4-1; D gene: TRBD1; clone size: -; J gene: TRBJ2-7; CDR3 DNA: TGCGCCAGCAGTTCGGGACAGGAAATTTCCTACGAGCAGTACTTC; CDR3 protein: CASSSGQEISYEQYF
V gene: TRBV19; D gene: TRBD2; clone size: -; J gene: TRBJ2-7; CDR3 DNA: TGTGCCAGTAGGGAGGGCCTAGCGGGGCCCTACGAGCAGTACTTC; CDR3 protein: CASREGLAGPYEQYF
V gene: TRBV30; D gene: TRBD1; clone size: -; J gene: TRBJ1-2; CDR3 DNA: TGTGCCTGGACCTTTTCAGGGGGTAGAGCTAACTATGGCTACACCTTC; CDR3 protein: CAWTFSGGRANYGYTF
V gene: TRBV4-3; D gene: TRBD1; clone size: once; J gene: TRBJ1-1; CDR3 DNA: TGCGCCAGCAGCTGGGGACAGGGGAGAGTGCGGACTGAAGCTTTCTTT; CDR3 protein: CASSWGQGRVRTEAFF
V gene: TRBV9; D gene: TRBD1; clone size: -; J gene: TRBJ1-4; CDR3 DNA: TGTGCCAGCAGCGTTAGGACAGGGGCTAATGAAAAACTGTTTTTT; CDR3 protein: CASSVRTGANEKLFF
V gene: TRBV6-6; D gene: -; clone size: -; J gene: TRBJ1-1; CDR3 DNA: TGTGCCAGCAGCCCCAAGATCGGTGAAGCTTTCTTT; CDR3 protein: CASSPKIGEAFF
V gene: TRBV4-2; D gene: -; clone size: -; J gene: TRBJ1-1; CDR3 DNA: TGTGCCAGCAGCCAATTAATGGCGAACACTGAAGCTTTCTTT; CDR3 protein: CASSQLMANTEAFF